This T cell receptor beta chain was profiled in a study of post-analysis software for immune sequencing data. For the study at large: Several disease courses (relapsing-remitting, secondary progressive and progressive-relapsing) of multiple sclerosis were included. Study-wide points: Included in a set of about five TRBV segments more frequent in patients than controls were TRBV5-6, TRBV5-1 and TRBV20-1. Batch-matched samples strongly co-clustered by F measure. Normalized Chao1 diversity was significantly reduced in patients versus controls.

Carried by the TCR beta cDNA libraries were unique molecular identifiers. One entry per CDR3 protein, called by TCRdb with MiXCR from the PCR reads. This repertoire shows 740,000 or so distinct CDR3 sequences, 53% found once; its top ten account for approximately 4.2%. A note on this clonotype: Its matching antigen is unknown.

The CDR3 has 17 amino acids. From germline, CDR1 is ENHRY and CDR2 SYGVKD. This TCR came from a girl aged 5-17 years with multiple sclerosis. The gene calls are TRBV10-3 and TRBJ2-1, with 11 bases matching TRBD2. The DNA end is more similar to TRBJ2-7, so the J call may be wrong. Sequencing input: blood. Here the CDR3 DNA reads TGTGCCATCAGTGAAATAGCGGGAGGGTGGTCCTACAATGAGCAGTACTTC. This encodes CAISEIAGGWSYNEQYF.